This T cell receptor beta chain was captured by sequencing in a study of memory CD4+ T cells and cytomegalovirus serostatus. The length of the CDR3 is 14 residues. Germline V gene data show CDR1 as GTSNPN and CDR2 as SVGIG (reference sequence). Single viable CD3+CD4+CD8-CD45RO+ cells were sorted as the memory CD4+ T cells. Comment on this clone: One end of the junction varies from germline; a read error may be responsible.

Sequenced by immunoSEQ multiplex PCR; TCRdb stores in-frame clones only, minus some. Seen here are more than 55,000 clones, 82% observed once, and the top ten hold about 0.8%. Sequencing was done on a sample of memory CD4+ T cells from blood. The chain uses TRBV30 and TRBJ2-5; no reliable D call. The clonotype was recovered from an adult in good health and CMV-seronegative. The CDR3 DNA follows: TGTGCCTGGAAGGCCTCAATGTCAAGAGGTCCATCCCACTTC. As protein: CAWKASMSRGPSHF. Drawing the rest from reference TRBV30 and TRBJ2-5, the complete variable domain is SQTIHQWPATLVQPVGSPLSLECTVEGTSNPNLYWYRQAAGRGLQLLFYSVGIGQISSEVPQNLSASRPQDRQFILSSKKLLLSDSGFYLCAWKASMSRGPSHFGPGTRLLVL.